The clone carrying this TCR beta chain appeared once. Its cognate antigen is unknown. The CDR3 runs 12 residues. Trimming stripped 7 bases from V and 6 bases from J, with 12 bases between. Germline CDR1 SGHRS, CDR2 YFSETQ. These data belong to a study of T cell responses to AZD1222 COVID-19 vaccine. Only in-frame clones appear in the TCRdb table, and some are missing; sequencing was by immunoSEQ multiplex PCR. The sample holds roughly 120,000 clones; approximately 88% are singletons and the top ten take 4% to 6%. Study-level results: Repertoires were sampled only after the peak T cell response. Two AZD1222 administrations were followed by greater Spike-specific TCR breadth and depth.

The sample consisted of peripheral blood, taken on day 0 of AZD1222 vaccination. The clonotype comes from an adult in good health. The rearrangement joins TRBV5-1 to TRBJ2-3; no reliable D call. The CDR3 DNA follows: TGCGCCAGCCCCGTTGGTGGCGATACGCAGTATTTT. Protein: CASPVGGDTQYF.